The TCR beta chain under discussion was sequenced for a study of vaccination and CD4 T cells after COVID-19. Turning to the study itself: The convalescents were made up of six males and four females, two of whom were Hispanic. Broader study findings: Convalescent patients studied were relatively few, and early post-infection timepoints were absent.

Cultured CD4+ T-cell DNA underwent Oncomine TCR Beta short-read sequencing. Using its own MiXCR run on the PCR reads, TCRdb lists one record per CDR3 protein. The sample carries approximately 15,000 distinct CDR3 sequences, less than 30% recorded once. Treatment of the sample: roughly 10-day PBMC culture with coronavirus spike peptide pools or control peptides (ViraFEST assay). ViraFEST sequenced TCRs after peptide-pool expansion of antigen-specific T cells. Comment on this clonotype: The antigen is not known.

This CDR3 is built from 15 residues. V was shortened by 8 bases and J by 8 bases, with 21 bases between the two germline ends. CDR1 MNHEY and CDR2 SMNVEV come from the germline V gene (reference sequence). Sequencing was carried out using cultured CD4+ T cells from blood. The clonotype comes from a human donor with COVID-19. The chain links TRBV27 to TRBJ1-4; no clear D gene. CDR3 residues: CASALITPTPEKLFF. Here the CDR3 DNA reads TGTGCCAGCGCCCTGATCACCCCGACTCCGGAAAAACTGTTTTTT.